This section outlines one T cell receptor (beta chain) sequence together with its context. No antigen is known for it. Specified treatment: roughly 10-day PBMC culture with coronavirus spike peptide pools or control peptides (ViraFEST assay). Using peptide pools, antigen-specific T cells were expanded in ViraFEST before TCRs were sequenced. These data are taken from a study of vaccination and CD4 T cells after COVID-19. Study-wide context: Sampling post-COVID took place a median 101 days after diagnosis (range 35 to 161). As a positive control, some control cultures were given a CEFX pool, while others were given an HIV-1 Nef pool or no peptide. Findings and caveats of the study: The median number of SARS-CoV-2-reactive clonotypes increased from about 20 to 38, a change that did not reach significance.

The Oncomine TCR Beta short-read assay was what sequenced the DNA obtained from cultured CD4+ T cells. MiXCR, run by TCRdb on the PCR reads, gives a single entry per CDR3 protein. The sample includes approximately 20,000 distinct CDR3 sequences, 35% to 40% of them seen just once. The CDR3 has 15 amino acids. Germline CDR1 reads SGHVS; CDR2 reads FQNEAQ. With 5 bases clipped from V and 7 bases from J, the junction kept 12 bases outside the gene matches. This chain links TRBV7-8 with TRBJ1-2; TRBD1 matches 8 bases. The sequence was obtained from a human donor who had recovered from COVID-19. Sequenced material: CD4+ T cells from blood, cultured in vitro, taken before SARS-CoV-2 vaccination. The CDR3 sequence is CASSPRLDRAAGYTF. In DNA, the CDR3 is TGTGCCAGCAGCCCCAGACTGGACAGGGCTGCTGGCTACACCTTC. Variable domain in full (rest from reference TRBV7-8 and TRBJ1-2): GAGVSQSPRYKVAKRGQDVALRCDPISGHVSLFWYQQALGQGPEFLTYFQNEAQLDKSGLPSDRFFAERPEGSVSTLKIQRTQQEDSAVYLCASSPRLDRAAGYTFGSGTRLTVV.